The T cell receptor (beta chain) described here comes from a study of shared clonotypes between healthy human individuals. Background on the study: Donors had three CD4 naive, three CD4 memory, two CD8 naive and one CD8 memory plate apiece.

Broader study findings: When compared with the clonotypes that were shared by all four sorted-subset donors, the non-shared clonotypes turned out to have lower generation probabilities.

The V end was cut by 3 bases, the J end by 3 bases, with 8 bases between. CDR1 LNHNV and CDR2 YYDKDF come from the germline V gene (reference sequence). This CDR3 region has 13 residues. Sequencing used immunoSEQ multiplex PCR; TCRdb keeps in-frame clones, though not all of them. This sample yields 150,000 to 200,000 clones, of which approximately 92% are seen a single time; 0.065% to 0.07% belongs to the top ten. With regard to this clone: Antigen: not known.

The TCR sequence derives from a woman under 40 in good health. The specimen sequenced was naive CD4+ T cells sorted from blood. Subset in this sample: CD45RA+ positively selected. J is TRBJ1-1 and V is TRBV15, with D uncertain. The CDR3 loop is CATSRKGDTEAFF. CDR3 DNA: TGTGCCACCAGCAGGAAGGGAGACACTGAAGCTTTCTTT.